One sample yielded the 10 T cell receptor beta chains listed below, sequenced in a study of blood T cell repertoires in COVID-19. Sequencing used immunoSEQ multiplex PCR; TCRdb keeps in-frame clones, though not all of them. There are around 30,000 clones in the sample; around 92% occur only once, and more than 2% lies in the top ten. Sequenced sample: peripheral blood. These receptors were obtained from a man over 45 with active COVID-19.

This rearrangement joins TRBV6-1 to TRBJ2-3; 12 positions match TRBD2. Per the germline V gene, CDR1 is MNHNS and CDR2 is SASEGT. The CDR3 has 18 residues. Trimming cost V 2 bases and J 0 bases; bases outside gene matches: 6. The CDR3 nucleotides read TGTGCCAGCAGTGAAAGACTAGCGGGAGAAGGGAGCACAGATACGCAGTATTTT. This codes for CASSERLAGEGSTDTQYF.

This clone was counted only a few times. The chain carries TRBV25-1 and TRBJ1-1; D might be TRBD1 (6 bases). The CDR3 covers 13 residues. Germline V gene sequence: CDR1 MGHDK, CDR2 SYGVNS. V lost 4 bases and J lost 1, with 7 bases in between. CDR3 nucleotides: TGTGCCAGCAGTGTACAGGGGAACACTGAAGCTTTCTTT. This codes for CASSVQGNTEAFF.

V usage is TRBV15 and J usage is TRBJ2-7, with a possible D match to TRBD1 (6 bases). Deletions cut 1 base from V and 2 bases from J, with 9 bases between. This CDR3 has 14 amino acids. Germline V gene lookup returns CDR1 LNHNV and CDR2 YYDKDF (reference sequence). The CDR3 sequence: CATSRGPGAYEQYF. Here the CDR3 DNA reads TGTGCCACCAGCAGAGGGCCAGGGGCCTACGAGCAGTACTTC.

A single count supports this clone. V and J are TRBV6-1 and TRBJ1-4; 9 positions agree with TRBD1. Trimming at V came to 1 base and at J to 3 bases, leaving 3 bases not matched to a gene. Per germline, CDR1 MNHNS and CDR2 SASEGT. This CDR3 has 16 residues. The CDR3 loop reads CASSEVGQGPNEKLFF. In nucleotides, the CDR3 is TGTGCCAGCAGTGAAGTGGGACAGGGCCCTAATGAAAAACTGTTTTTT.

This rearrangement joins TRBV19 to TRBJ2-3, with 9 bases aligning to TRBD1. This CDR3 contains 15 residues. The junction had 7 bases not matched to a gene; V was cut back by 6 bases and J by 3 bases. The germline V gene has CDR1 LNHDA and CDR2 SQIVND (reference sequence). The CDR3 DNA reads as TGTGCCAGTAGAAGACAGGGGGACAGAACAGATACGCAGTATTTT. Its protein is CASRRQGDRTDTQYF.

This chain connects TRBV4-1 to TRBJ2-7; 8 positions agree with TRBD2. Germline CDR1 and CDR2: MGHRA and YSYEKL. Trimming took 2 bases from V and 3 from J; bases not matched to a gene: 9. The CDR3 is made up of 16 amino acids. The chain's CDR3 is CASSQSRSSGFYEQYF. Here the CDR3 DNA reads TGCGCCAGCAGCCAATCCCGGTCTAGCGGGTTCTACGAGCAGTACTTC.

The V and J genes are TRBV20-1 and TRBJ2-7; TRBD2 is a possible D gene (6 bases). The V and J ends lost 3 bases and 6 bases respectively, with 15 bases between them. The germline V gene encodes CDR1 DFQATT and CDR2 SNEGSKA (reference sequence). The CDR3 covers 13 residues. The CDR3: CSASLARRGEQYF. DNA of the CDR3: TGCAGTGCTAGTCTTGCCAGGAGGGGCGAGCAGTACTTC.

V and J are TRBV19 and TRBJ2-5; TRBD1 is a possible D gene (5 bases). V lost 1 base to trimming and J lost 2 bases, with 5 bases between them. The CDR3 is 13 residues long. Germline V gene data show CDR1 as LNHDA and CDR2 as SQIVND (reference sequence). The CDR3 protein is CASSIAGQETQYF. CDR3 in DNA: TGTGCCAGTAGTATAGCAGGGCAAGAGACCCAGTACTTC.

The chain carries TRBV9 and TRBJ1-1, with a weak D call TRBD1 (5 bases). In germline, CDR1 is SGDLS, CDR2 YYNGEE. The V end was cut by 3 bases, the J end by 3 bases, with 12 bases between. The CDR3 has 14 amino acids. CDR3 DNA: TGTGCCAGCAGCGGCAGGGTGTCGGACACTGAAGCTTTCTTT. This codes for CASSGRVSDTEAFF.

The chain couples TRBV6-5 to TRBJ1-3; D ambiguous. The V and J ends lost 5 bases and 0 bases respectively, with 11 bases between them. This CDR3 spans 15 amino acids. The germline V gene encodes CDR1 MNHEY and CDR2 SVGAGI. CDR3 in DNA: TGTGCCAGCAGTCCAGGTGCGAGCTCTGGAAACACCATATATTTT. This translates into CASSPGASSGNTIYF.